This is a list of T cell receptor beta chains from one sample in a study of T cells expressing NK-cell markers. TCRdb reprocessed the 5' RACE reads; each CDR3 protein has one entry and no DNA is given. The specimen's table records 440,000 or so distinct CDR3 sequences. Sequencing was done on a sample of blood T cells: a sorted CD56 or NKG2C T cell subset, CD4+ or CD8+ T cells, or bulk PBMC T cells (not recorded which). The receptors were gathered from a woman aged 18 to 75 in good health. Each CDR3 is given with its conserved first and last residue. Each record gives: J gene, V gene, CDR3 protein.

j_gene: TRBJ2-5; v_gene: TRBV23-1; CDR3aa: CDYPGTDGLARWYQETQYF
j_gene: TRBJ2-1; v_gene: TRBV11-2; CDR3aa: CASNKPGHRINEQFF
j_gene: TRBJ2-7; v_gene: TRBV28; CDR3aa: CASSPRQGRVYEQYF
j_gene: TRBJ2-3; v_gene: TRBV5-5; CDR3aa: CASSLAGGTSSTDTQYF
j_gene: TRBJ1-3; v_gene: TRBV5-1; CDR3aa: CASSPGRFGNTIYF
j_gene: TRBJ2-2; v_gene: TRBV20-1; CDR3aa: CSASWGGRSGELFF
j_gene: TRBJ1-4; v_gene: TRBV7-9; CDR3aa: CASSLGTVDEKLFF
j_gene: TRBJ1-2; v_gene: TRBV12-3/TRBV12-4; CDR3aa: CASSLVQGYGYTF
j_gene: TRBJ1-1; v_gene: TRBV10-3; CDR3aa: CAIRPTGDLTEAFF
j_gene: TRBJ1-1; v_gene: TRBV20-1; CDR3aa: CSARGGWTEAFF
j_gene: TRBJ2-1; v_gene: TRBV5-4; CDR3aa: CASSTKREARNEQFF
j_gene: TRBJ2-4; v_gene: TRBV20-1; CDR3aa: CSARGLAESLAKNIQYF
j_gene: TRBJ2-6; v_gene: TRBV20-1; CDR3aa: CSASPRSGANVLTF
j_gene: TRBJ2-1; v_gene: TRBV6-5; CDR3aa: CASSYSMAGGTNEQFF
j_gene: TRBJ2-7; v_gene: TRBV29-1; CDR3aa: CSVGGDGRHEQYF
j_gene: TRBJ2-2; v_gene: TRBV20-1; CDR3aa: CSASTRTSVGELFF
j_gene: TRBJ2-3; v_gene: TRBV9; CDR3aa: CASSTYRAGGSTDTQYF
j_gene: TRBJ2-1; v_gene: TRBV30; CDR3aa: CAWSAGPRRPNEQFF
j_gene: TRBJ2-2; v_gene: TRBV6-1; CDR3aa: CATRRQGSAGELFF
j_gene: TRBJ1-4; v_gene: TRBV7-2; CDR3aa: CASSLAYDEKLLF
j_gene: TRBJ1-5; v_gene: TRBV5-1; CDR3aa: CASSLGQGPQHF
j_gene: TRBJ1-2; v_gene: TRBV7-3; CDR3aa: CASRSLSYGYTF
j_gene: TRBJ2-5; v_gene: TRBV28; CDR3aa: CASSTPGNRETQYF
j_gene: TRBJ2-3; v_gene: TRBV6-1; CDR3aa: CASRQPIGPTDTQYF
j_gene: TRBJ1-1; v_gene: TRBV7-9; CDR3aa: CASSKPHEDARVTEAFF
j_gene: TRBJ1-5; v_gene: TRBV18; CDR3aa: CASSPPGGKEPQHF
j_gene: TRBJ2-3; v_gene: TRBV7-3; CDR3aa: CASSLSPTGGFTDTQYF
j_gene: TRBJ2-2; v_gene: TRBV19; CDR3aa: CASSRFLRDNTGELFF
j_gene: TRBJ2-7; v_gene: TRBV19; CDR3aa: CASRTGTGSSYEQYF
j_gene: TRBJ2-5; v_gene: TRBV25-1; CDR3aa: CASNFRGLSFF
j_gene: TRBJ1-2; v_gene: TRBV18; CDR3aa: CASSLSKGRGYTF
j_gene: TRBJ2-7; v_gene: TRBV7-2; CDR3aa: CASSGTSGRASEQYF
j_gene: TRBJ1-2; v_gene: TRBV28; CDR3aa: CASSLNWVRGPLNYGYTF
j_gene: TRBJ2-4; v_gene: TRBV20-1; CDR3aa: CSARPSLAKNIQYF
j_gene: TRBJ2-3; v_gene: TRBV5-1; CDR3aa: CASSKQLAGLLTDTQYF
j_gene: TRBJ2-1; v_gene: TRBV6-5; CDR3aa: CASSYSRGGYNEQFF
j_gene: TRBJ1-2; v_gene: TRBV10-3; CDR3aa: CAISDRLEAGDGYTF
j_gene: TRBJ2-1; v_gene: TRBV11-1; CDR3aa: CASSSPKEGRGLFNEQFF
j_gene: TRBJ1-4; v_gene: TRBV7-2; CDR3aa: CASSLFRANEKLFF
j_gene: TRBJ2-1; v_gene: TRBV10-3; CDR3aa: CAISPGTSSYNEQFF
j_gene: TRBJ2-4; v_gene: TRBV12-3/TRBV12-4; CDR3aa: CASSLAGDVKNIQYF
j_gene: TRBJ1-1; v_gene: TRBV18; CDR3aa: CASSGRQSPMNTEAFF
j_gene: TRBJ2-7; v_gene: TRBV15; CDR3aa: CATSKRPTSSYEQYF
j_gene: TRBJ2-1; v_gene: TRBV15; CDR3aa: CATSSDGWEEQFF
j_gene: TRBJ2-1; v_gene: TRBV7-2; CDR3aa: CASSFYTNEQFF
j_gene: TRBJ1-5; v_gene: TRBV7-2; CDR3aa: CASSLGGAGDAQHF
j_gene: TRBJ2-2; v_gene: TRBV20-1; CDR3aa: CSAATSANTGELFF
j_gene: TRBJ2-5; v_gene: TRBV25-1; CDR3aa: CASVQAIQETQYF
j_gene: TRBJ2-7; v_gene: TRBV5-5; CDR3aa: CASSLLWSSYEQYF
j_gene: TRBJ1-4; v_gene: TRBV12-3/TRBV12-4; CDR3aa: CASSLTGLGPSSREKLFF
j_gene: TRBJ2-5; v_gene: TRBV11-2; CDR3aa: CASSLDPGHFVQETQYF
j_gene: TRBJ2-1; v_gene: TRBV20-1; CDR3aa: CSARDLGASGSAGNEQFF
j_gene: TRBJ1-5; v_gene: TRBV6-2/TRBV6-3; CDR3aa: CASSYGGQAPQHF
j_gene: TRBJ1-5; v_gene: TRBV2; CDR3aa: CASSDDQLNQPQHF
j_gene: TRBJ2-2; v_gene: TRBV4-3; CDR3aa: CASSQGMLSGELFF
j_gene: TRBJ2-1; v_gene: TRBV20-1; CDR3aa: CSARSPSTSGRYNEQFF
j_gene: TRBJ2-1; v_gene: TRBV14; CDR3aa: CASSQGVEGFF
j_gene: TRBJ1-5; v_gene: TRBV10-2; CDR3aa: CASSGQGARNQPQHF
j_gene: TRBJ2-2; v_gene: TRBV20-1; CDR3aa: CSAPRDRGAGELFF